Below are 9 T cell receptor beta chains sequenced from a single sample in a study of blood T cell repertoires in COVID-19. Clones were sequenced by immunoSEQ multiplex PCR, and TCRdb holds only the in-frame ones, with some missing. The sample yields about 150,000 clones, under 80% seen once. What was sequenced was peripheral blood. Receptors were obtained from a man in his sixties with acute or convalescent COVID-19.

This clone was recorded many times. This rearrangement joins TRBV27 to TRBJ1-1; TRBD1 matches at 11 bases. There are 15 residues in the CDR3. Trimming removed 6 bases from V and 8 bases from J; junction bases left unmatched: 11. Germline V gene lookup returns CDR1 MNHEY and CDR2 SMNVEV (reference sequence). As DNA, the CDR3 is TGTGCCAGCAGCCCCGACGGGACAGGGGGACTAGAAGCTTTCTTT. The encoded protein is CASSPDGTGGLEAFF.

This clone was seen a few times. CDR3 protein: CASTWPPTGELFF. The CDR3 DNA sequence: TGCGCCAGCACATGGCCTCCCACCGGGGAGCTGTTTTTT. The rearrangement joins TRBV10-1 to TRBJ2-2, with no clear D. Trimming cost V 7 bases and J 4 bases, with 10 bases left between them. Per germline, CDR1 WNHNN and CDR2 SYGVQD (reference sequence). The CDR3 is 13 amino acids.

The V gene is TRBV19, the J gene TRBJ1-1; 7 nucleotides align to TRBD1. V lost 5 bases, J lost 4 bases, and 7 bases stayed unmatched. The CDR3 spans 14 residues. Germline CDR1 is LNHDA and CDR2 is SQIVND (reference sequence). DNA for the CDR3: TGTGCCAGTAGTCCCCCCGAGGGGGCCACTGAAGCTTTCTTT. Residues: CASSPPEGATEAFF.

DNA for the CDR3: TGTGCCAGTAGGGGAGAGGGACAGGACCTCTCCTACGAGCAGTACTTC. It translates to CASRGEGQDLSYEQYF. The chain has TRBV19 and TRBJ2-7; 8 nucleotides agree with TRBD1. J gave up 0 bases and V 6 bases, and 10 bases lay outside the gene matches. This CDR3 has 16 residues. Looked up from germline, CDR1 is LNHDA and CDR2 is SQIVND (reference sequence).

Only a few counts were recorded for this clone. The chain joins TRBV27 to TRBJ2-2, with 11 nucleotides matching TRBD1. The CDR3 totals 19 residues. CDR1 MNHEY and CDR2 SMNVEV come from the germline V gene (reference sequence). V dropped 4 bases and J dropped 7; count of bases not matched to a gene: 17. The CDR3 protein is CASSSTHPDRGRLGGELFF. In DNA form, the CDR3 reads TGTGCCAGCAGTTCAACCCACCCGGACAGGGGGCGCCTAGGCGGGGAGCTGTTTTTT.

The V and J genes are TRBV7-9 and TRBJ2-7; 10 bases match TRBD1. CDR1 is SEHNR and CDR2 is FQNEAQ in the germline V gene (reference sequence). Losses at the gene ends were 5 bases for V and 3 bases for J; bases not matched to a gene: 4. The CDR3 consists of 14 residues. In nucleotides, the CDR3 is TGTGCCAGCAGCATGGACAGGGGGAGCTACGAGCAGTACTTC. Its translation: CASSMDRGSYEQYF.

CDR3 loop: CASSDLAGDTDTQYF. CDR3 nucleotide sequence: TGTGCCAGTAGTGACCTAGCGGGGGACACAGATACGCAGTATTTT. This chain uses TRBV19 with TRBJ2-3; 10 bases match TRBD2. The CDR3 loop spans 15 amino acids. V trimming: 5 bases; J trimming: 2 bases; junction bases outside the gene matches: 4. Looked up from germline, CDR1 is LNHDA and CDR2 is SQIVND (reference sequence).

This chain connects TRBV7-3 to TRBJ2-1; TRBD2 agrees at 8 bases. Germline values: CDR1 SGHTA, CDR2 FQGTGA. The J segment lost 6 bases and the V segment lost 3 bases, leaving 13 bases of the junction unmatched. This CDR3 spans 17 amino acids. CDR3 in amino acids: CASSLVGAGAAFNEQFF. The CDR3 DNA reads TGTGCCAGCAGCTTGGTCGGAGCGGGAGCTGCCTTCAATGAGCAGTTCTTC. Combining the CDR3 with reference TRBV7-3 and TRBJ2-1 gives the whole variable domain GAGVSQTPSNKVTEKGKYVELRCDPISGHTALYWYRQSLGQGPEFLIYFQGTGAADDSGLPNDRFFAVRPEGSVSTLKIQRTERGDSAVYLCASSLVGAGAAFNEQFFGPGTRLTVL.

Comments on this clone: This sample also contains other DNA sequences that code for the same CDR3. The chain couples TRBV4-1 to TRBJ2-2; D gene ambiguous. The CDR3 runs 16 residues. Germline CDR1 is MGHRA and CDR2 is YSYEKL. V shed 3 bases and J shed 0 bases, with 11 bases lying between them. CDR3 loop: CASSQASGPNTGELFF. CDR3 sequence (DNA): TGCGCCAGCAGCCAGGCCAGTGGCCCGAACACCGGGGAGCTGTTTTTT.